Reported below is one T cell receptor beta chain. This entry comes from a study of control samples from healthy donors and cancer patients. Sequencing used immunoSEQ multiplex PCR; TCRdb keeps in-frame clones, though not all of them. This repertoire shows 130,000 or so clones, 80% to 90% found once; its top ten account for about 3%. Germline lookup yields CDR1 SEHNR and CDR2 FQNEAQ (reference sequence). Trimming took off 0 bases at V and 4 bases at J, with 4 bases between the two ends. CDR3 length: 13 residues. The chain carries TRBV7-9 and TRBJ1-3; D unresolved. Input material: blood. The TCR was taken from a man aged 60 to 75 in good health. The CDR3 protein is CASSLAFGNTIYF. The DNA for the CDR3 is TGTGCCAGCAGCTTAGCTTTCGGAAACACCATATATTTT.